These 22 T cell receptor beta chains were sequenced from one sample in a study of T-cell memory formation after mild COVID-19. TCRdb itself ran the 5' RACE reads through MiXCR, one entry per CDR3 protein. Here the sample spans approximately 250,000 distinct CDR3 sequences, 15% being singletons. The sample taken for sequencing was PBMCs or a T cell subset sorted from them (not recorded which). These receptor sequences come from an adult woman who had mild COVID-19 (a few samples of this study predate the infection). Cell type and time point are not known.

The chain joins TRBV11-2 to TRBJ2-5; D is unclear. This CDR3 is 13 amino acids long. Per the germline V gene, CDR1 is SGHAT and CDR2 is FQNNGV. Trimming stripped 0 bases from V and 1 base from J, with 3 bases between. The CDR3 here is CASSLERQETQYF. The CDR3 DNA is TGTGCCAGCAGCTTAGAGCGCCAAGAGACCCAGTACTTC.

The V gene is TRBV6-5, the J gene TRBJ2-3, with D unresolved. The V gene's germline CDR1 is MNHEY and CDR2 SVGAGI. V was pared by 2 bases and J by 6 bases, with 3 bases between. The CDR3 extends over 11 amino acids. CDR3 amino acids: CASSYLDTQYF. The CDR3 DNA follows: TGTGCCAGCAGTTACCTGGATACGCAGTATTTT.

CDR3 protein: CASSWTTENYGYTF. Here the CDR3 DNA reads TGTGCCAGCAGCTGGACGACGGAAAACTATGGCTACACCTTC. This chain connects TRBV5-5 to TRBJ1-2; no definite D call. This CDR3 comprises 14 residues. Trimming pared 3 bases from V and 2 bases from J, leaving 11 bases between. Germline V gene data show CDR1 as SGHKS and CDR2 as YYEKEE (reference sequence).

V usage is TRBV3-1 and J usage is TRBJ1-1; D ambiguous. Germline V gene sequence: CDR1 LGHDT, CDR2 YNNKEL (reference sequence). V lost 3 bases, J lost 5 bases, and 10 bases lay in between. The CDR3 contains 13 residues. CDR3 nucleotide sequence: TGTGCCAGCAGCCAGCATCAAGGGACTGAAGCTTTCTTT. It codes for CASSQHQGTEAFF.

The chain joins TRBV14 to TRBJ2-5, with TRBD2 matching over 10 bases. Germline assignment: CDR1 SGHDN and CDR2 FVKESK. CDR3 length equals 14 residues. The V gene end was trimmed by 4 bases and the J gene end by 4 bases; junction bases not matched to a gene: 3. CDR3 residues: CASSPRLAGETQYF. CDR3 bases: TGTGCCAGCAGCCCTAGACTAGCGGGAGAGACCCAGTACTTC.

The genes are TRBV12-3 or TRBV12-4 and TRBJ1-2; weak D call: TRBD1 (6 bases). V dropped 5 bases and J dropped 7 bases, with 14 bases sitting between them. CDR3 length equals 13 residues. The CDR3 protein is CASSEDRMGGYTF. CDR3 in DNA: TGTGCCAGCAGTGAGGACAGAATGGGTGGCTACACCTTC.

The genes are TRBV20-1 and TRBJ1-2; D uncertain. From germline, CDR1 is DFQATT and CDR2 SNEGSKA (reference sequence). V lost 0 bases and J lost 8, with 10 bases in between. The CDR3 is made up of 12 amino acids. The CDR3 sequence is CSARDSWYGYTF. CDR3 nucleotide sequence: TGCAGTGCTAGAGATAGCTGGTACGGCTACACCTTC.

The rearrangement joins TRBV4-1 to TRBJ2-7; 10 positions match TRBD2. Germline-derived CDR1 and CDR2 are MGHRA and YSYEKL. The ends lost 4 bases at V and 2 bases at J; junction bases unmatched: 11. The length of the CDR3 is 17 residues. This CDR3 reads CASSRDRERGGPYEQYF. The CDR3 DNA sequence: TGCGCCAGCAGCCGCGATCGGGAGCGGGGGGGCCCCTACGAGCAGTACTTC.

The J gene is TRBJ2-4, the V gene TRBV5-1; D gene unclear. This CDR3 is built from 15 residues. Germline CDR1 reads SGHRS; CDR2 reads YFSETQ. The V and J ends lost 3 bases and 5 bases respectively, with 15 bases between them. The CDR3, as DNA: TGCGCCAGCAGCTATAACCCCCGCGTAGAAAACATTCAGTACTTC. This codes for CASSYNPRVENIQYF. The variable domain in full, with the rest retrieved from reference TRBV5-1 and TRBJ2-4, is KAGVTQTPRYLIKTRGQQVTLSCSPISGHRSVSWYQQTPGQGLQFLFEYFSETQRNKGNFPGRFSGRQFSNSRSEMNVSTLELGDSALYLCASSYNPRVENIQYFGAGTRLSVL.

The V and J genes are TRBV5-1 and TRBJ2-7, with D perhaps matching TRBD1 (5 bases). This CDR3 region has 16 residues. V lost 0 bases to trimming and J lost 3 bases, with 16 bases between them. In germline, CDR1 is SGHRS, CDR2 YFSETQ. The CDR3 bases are TGCGCCAGCAGCTTGGATCCAGGGCCAAAGGGCTACGAGCAGTACTTC. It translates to CASSLDPGPKGYEQYF.

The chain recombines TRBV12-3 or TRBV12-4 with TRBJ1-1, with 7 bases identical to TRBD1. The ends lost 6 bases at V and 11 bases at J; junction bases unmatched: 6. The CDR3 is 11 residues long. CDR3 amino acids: CASSLGTDAFF. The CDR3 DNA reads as TGTGCCAGCAGCCTCGGGACAGATGCTTTCTTT.

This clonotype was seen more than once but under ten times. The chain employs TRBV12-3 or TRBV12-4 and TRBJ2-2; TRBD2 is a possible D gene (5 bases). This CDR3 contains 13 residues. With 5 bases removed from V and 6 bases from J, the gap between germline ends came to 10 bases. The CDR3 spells CASSRRESGELFF. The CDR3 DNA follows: TGTGCCAGCAGTAGAAGGGAGTCCGGGGAGCTGTTTTTT.

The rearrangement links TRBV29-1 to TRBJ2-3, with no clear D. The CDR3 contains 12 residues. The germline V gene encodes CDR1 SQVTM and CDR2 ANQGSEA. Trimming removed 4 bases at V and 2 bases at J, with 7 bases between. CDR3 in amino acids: CSVGGDTDTQYF. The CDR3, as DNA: TGCAGCGTTGGTGGCGACACAGATACGCAGTATTTT.

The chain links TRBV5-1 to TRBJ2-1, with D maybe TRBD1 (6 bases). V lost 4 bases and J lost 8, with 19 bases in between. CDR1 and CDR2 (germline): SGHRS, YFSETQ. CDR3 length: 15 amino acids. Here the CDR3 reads CASSPSRGAWDEQFF. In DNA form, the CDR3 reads TGCGCCAGCAGCCCGTCCAGGGGCGCTTGGGATGAGCAGTTCTTC.

The CDR3 region has the DNA TGTGCCAGCAGCATTAGCGGGAAGGGCACAGATACGCAGTATTTT. Translating it yields CASSISGKGTDTQYF. The chain joins TRBV7-2 to TRBJ2-3; 8 nucleotides line up with TRBD2. Per germline, CDR1 SGHTA and CDR2 FQGNSA. Trimming at V came to 5 bases and at J to 1 base, leaving 5 bases not matched to a gene. The CDR3 runs 15 residues.

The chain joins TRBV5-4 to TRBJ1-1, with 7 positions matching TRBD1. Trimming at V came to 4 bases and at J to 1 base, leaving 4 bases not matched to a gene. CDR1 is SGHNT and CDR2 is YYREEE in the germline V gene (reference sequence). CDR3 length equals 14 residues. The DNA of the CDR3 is TGTGCCAGCAGCCGGGACAGCAAGAACACTGAAGCTTTCTTT. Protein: CASSRDSKNTEAFF.

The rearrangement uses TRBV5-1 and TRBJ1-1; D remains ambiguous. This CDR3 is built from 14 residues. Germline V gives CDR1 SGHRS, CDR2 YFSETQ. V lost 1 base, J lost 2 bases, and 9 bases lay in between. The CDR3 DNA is TGCGCCAGCAGCTTGATCGATCGCAACACTGAAGCTTTCTTT. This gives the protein CASSLIDRNTEAFF. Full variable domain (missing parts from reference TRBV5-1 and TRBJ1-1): KAGVTQTPRYLIKTRGQQVTLSCSPISGHRSVSWYQQTPGQGLQFLFEYFSETQRNKGNFPGRFSGRQFSNSRSEMNVSTLELGDSALYLCASSLIDRNTEAFFGQGTRLTVV.

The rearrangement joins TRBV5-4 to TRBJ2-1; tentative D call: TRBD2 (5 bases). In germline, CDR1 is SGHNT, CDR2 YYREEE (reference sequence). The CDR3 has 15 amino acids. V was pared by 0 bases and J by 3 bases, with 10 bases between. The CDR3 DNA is TGTGCCAGCAGCTTGGTATTAGCGAACTACAATGAGCAGTTCTTC. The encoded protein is CASSLVLANYNEQFF. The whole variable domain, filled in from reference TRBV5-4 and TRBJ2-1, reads ETGVTQSPTHLIKTRGQQVTLRCSSQSGHNTVSWYQQALGQGPQFIFQYYREEENGRGNFPPRFSGLQFPNYSSELNVNALELDDSALYLCASSLVLANYNEQFFGPGTRLTVL.

This CDR3 is CASSFAMGPHQPQHF. CDR3 in DNA: TGTGCCAGCAGTTTCGCTATGGGTCCGCATCAGCCCCAGCATTTT. J is TRBJ1-5 and V is TRBV12-3 or TRBV12-4; D gene uncertain. Trimming left V 3 bases short and J 5 bases short, with 14 bases between. The CDR3 covers 15 residues.

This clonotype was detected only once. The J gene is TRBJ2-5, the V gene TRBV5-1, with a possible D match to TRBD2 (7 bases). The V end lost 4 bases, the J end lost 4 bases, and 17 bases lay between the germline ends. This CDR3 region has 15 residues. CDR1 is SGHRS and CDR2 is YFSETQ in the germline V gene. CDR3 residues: CASSSLRGAGETQYF. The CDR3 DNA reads TGCGCCAGCAGCAGTCTTCGGGGGGCTGGAGAGACCCAGTACTTC.

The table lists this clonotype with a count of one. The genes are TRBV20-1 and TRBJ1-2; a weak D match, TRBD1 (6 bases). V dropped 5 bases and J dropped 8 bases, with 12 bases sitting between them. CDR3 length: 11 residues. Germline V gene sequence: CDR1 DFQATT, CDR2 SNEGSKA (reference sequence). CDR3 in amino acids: CSAARGSGYTF. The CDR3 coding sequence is TGCAGTGCTGCCAGGGGCTCGGGCTACACCTTC.

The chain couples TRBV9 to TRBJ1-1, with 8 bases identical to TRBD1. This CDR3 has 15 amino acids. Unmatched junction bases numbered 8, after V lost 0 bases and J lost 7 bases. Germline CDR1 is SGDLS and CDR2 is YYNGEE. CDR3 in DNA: TGTGCCAGCAGCGTAGAAGGAGGAACAGGGGGTGAAGCTTTCTTT. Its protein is CASSVEGGTGGEAFF.